This T cell receptor beta chain stems from a study of CD8 T cell repertoires and HIV-1 epitope variants. Across the study: Autologous T cell-negative cells served as antigen-presenting cells in equal numbers. IL-2, IL-7 and IL-15 were added on days 3 and 7 of 10-day cultures. Study-wide points: Most of the nine antigen-specific clonotypes appeared cross-reactive to autologous or escape variants. Only beta chains were identified, marking proliferation to antigen, not function.

Only in-frame clones appear in the TCRdb table, and some are missing; sequencing was by immunoSEQ multiplex PCR. The data show over 6,500 clones, 60% to 70% seen once. Germline V CDR1 and CDR2: SNHLY, FYNNEI. The CDR3 length is 14 residues. Between the trimmed V and J ends, which lost 3 bases and 4 bases, there was a span of 12 bases. This clone has just one count. Its antigen is not known. This chain joins TRBV2 and TRBJ2-5; D ambiguous. The origin of this receptor is a male donor with HIV. The sample comprised cultured CD8+ T cells derived from PBMCs. This CDR3 reads CASSEGFQVETQYF. DNA of the CDR3: TGTGCCAGCAGTGAGGGTTTTCAGGTAGAGACCCAGTACTTC.